The clone carrying this TCR beta chain was seen just once. A multiplex PCR was run with 60 Vbeta primers and 13 Jbeta primers. Repertoires were generated with immunoSEQ multiplex PCR, while TCRdb's copy carries only in-frame clones and drops some. The table records roughly 140,000 clones, around 73% of them present only once. The data are from a study of cytomegalovirus exposure and HLA in healthy donors. Trimming cost V 4 bases and J 4 bases, with 17 bases left between them. CDR1 is SQVTM, CDR2 ANQGSEA, per germline. The CDR3 is made up of 14 amino acids. The V and J genes are TRBV29-1 and TRBJ2-7, with a tentative D call TRBD1 (5 bases). This TCR derives from a human donor in good health. The sample consisted of PBMCs. For the CDR3, the DNA is TGCAGCGTTGTCAGGGTCGCCGGCGGTTACGAGCAGTACTTC. Residues: CSVVRVAGGYEQYF.